This T cell receptor beta chain was recovered during a study of cytomegalovirus exposure and HLA in healthy donors. Assay used: immunoSEQ multiplex PCR; TCRdb lists only in-frame clones, some missing. The sample shows some 100,000 clones, approximately 91% of them seen only once. A remark on this clone: The antigen is unknown.

This CDR3 has 15 residues. Germline V lookup: CDR1 SNHLY, CDR2 FYNNEI. V was cut by 7 bases and J by 0 bases, with 12 bases left in between. General study points: Cytomegalovirus-associated TCR beta chains were listed, numbering 150 to 200. A few of the chains that were CMV-associated were confirmed in vitro to be specific for CMV antigens. Reports described diagnosis of cytomegalovirus status by the classifier as highly specific and sensitive. Generally TCR sequences proved uncommon, though certain public TCRs appeared in numerous donors.

Sequenced material: PBMCs. J is TRBJ2-2 and V is TRBV2; perhaps TRBD2 as D (5 bases). The receptor comes from a woman aged 18-29 years in good health and CMV-seronegative. The CDR3: CASTTRLANTGELFF. For the CDR3, the DNA is TGTGCCAGCACCACTAGGTTAGCGAACACCGGGGAGCTGTTTTTT. Filled out from reference TRBV2 and TRBJ2-2, the complete variable domain reads EPEVTQTPSHQVTQMGQEVILRCVPISNHLYFYWYRQILGQKVEFLVSFYNNEISEKSEIFDDQFSVERPDGSNFTLKIRSTKLEDSAMYFCASTTRLANTGELFFGEGSRLTVL.